This T cell receptor (beta chain) originates from a study of identical twins. Study observations and caveats: Within twin pairs, the out-of-frame alpha sequences they shared showed excess low generation probability. Within cord blood, abundant beta clonotypes carried fewer insertions, but memory repertoires showed no such trend. Modelling underestimated the level of out-of-frame TCR alpha sharing observed in monozygotic twins.

The J segment lost 8 bases and the V segment lost 5 bases, leaving 11 bases of the junction unmatched. The CDR3 sequence is 14 residues long. cDNA molecules carried unique molecular identifiers, and template switching added a universal primer site. MiXCR, applied by TCRdb to the 5' RACE reads, yields one record per CDR3 protein. The data contain fewer than 250,000 distinct CDR3 sequences, over 8% of them seen just once; the ten biggest clones take up roughly 5%. With regard to this clonotype: Antigen: not known.

The sequencing input was memory (CD45RO+) T cells sorted from blood. The chain combines TRBV12-3 or TRBV12-4 with TRBJ1-2, with 7 bases fitting TRBD1. The clonotype was recovered from a woman aged 18-29 years in good health. The CDR3 is CASSENRGLKGYTF. The CDR3 coding sequence is TGTGCCAGCAGTGAAAACAGGGGACTTAAGGGCTACACCTTC.